These 30 T cell receptor beta chains were all obtained from the same sample, sequenced in a study of T cell repertoires in cytomegalovirus infection (dated by TCRdb to the late 2010s). For sequencing, an Illumina HiSeq 1500 was employed. In TCRdb, the public reads were trimmed at Q25 with fastp and aligned with MiXCR, with productive beta chains retained. A single entry per CDR3 protein holds the most common genes and DNA from its merged rows. The sample profile shows roughly 180,000 distinct CDR3 sequences; roughly a sixth of them were found once. The biggest ten clones account for almost 25% of the sample. Material for sequencing was CD8+ T cells from PBMCs. The source is a human donor in good health (CMV status not recorded). Some clones in this sample may be carry-over from other donors' samples.

This clonotype was found a few times. The chain employs TRBV7-9 and TRBJ2-3; D not certain. Trimming took off 5 bases at V and 6 bases at J, with 9 bases between the two ends. In germline, CDR1 is SEHNR, CDR2 FQNEAQ (reference sequence). This CDR3 is 12 amino acids long. DNA for the CDR3: TGTGCCAGCAGCCGCTCTCCCGATACGCAGTATTTT. Its translation is CASSRSPDTQYF. The variable domain in full, with the rest retrieved from reference TRBV7-9 and TRBJ2-3, is DTGVSQNPRHKITKRGQNVTFRCDPISEHNRLYWYRQTLGQGPEFLTYFQNEAQLEKSRLLSDRFSAERPKGSFSTLEIQRTEQGDSAMYLCASSRSPDTQYFGPGTRLTVL.

This sequence joins TRBV7-2 and TRBJ2-3; possible D gene TRBD2, 6 bases. This CDR3 is built from 15 residues. The V end lost 8 bases, the J end lost 3 bases, and 18 bases lay between the germline ends. CDR1 is SGHTA, CDR2 FQGNSA, per germline. The CDR3: CASSLRVGGTDTQYF. The CDR3 DNA reads as TGTGCCAGCTCCCTCAGGGTGGGGGGTACAGATACGCAGTATTTT.

The DNA of the CDR3 is TGTGCCAGCGGTCACAGGGGGTTGGAGCTGTTTTTT. It is translated as CASGHRGLELFF. The chain joins TRBV7-2 to TRBJ2-2, with TRBD1 matching over 8 bases. There are 12 residues in the CDR3. J gave up 10 bases and V 8 bases, and 6 bases lay outside the gene matches. From germline, CDR1 is SGHTA and CDR2 FQGNSA.

This clonotype was observed a handful of times. The chain couples TRBV28 to TRBJ1-6; D is unresolved. V was cut by 5 bases and J by 14 bases, with 13 bases left in between. The CDR3 is 12 amino acids. The germline V gene has CDR1 MDHEN and CDR2 SYDVKM. This chain's CDR3 is CASSPTDTALHF. Here the CDR3 DNA reads TGTGCCAGCAGTCCGACGGATACGGCCCTCCACTTT.

This chain joins TRBV28 and TRBJ1-4; no clear D. Germline CDR1 reads MDHEN; CDR2 reads SYDVKM. V lost 9 bases and J 0 bases, leaving 8 bases between the germline ends. The CDR3 is made up of 13 amino acids. The CDR3 here is CASGPPTNEKLFF. In DNA, the CDR3 is TGTGCCAGTGGGCCTCCAACTAATGAAAAACTGTTTTTT.

The chain couples TRBV7-6 to TRBJ1-1; D is undetermined. CDR1 and CDR2 (germline): SGHVS, FNYEAQ. The ends were cut back, 7 bases at V and 9 bases at J, with 18 bases in the middle. The CDR3 contains 13 residues. This CDR3 reads CASTETAGDQAFF. The CDR3 DNA reads as TGTGCCAGCACCGAGACGGCGGGAGACCAAGCTTTCTTT.

This clonotype was seen many times. The chain is built from TRBV7-6 and TRBJ2-1; TRBD2 matches at 7 bases. CDR1 is SGHVS, CDR2 FNYEAQ, per germline. This CDR3 region has 16 residues. V lost 1 base, J lost 4 bases, and 7 bases stayed unmatched. CDR3 bases: TGTGCCAGCAGCTTAGGACTAGCCGAGAGTTACAATGAGCAGTTCTTC. It yields the protein CASSLGLAESYNEQFF.

This clonotype was detected a few times. This sequence joins TRBV4-1 and TRBJ1-4; TRBD1 is a possible D gene (5 bases). This CDR3 spans 15 amino acids. In germline, CDR1 is MGHRA, CDR2 YSYEKL. V lost 8 bases and J lost 6, with 19 bases in between. CDR3 DNA: TGCGCCAGCGGAACGGACGCAGGGAGGGATGAAAAACTGTTTTTT. Amino acids: CASGTDAGRDEKLFF.

In its sample, this clonotype was seen a few times. V and J are TRBV2 and TRBJ1-1; D possibly corresponds to TRBD1 (5 bases). Between the trimmed V and J ends, which lost 8 bases and 1 base, there was a span of 11 bases. Germline CDR1 and CDR2: SNHLY and FYNNEI. CDR3 length: 13 amino acids. The CDR3 DNA sequence: TGTGCCAGCCCCCTGACAGCGAACACTGAAGCTTTCTTT. Translated, it gives CASPLTANTEAFF. Filled out from reference TRBV2 and TRBJ1-1, the complete variable domain reads EPEVTQTPSHQVTQMGQEVILRCVPISNHLYFYWYRQILGQKVEFLVSFYNNEISEKSEIFDDQFSVERPDGSNFTLKIRSTKLEDSAMYFCASPLTANTEAFFGQGTRLTVV.

In this sample, this clonotype turned up a few times. The V gene is TRBV7-8, the J gene TRBJ2-2, with TRBD2 matching 9 bases. The germline V gene encodes CDR1 SGHVS and CDR2 FQNEAQ. Unmatched junction bases numbered 3, after V lost 3 bases and J lost 4 bases. The CDR3 sequence is 15 residues long. This chain's CDR3 is CASSFSGGGTGELFF. The CDR3 DNA is TGTGCCAGCAGCTTTAGCGGGGGAGGCACCGGGGAGCTGTTTTTT.

To note about this clonotype: This may be a read error: a much more frequent sequence differs by one nucleotide. The chain has TRBV7-6 and TRBJ1-5; TRBD1 agrees at 8 bases. The J call may not be correct, given that the DNA end is closer to TRBJ2-3. CDR1 and CDR2 from the germline V gene are SGHVS and FNYEAQ. The CDR3 totals 15 residues. The CDR3 sequence: CASSHRTGLNQPQYF. CDR3 bases: TGTGCCAGCAGCCACCGGACAGGGTTAAATCAGCCCCAGTATTTT.

In its sample, this clonotype was seen many times. The chain employs TRBV7-2 and TRBJ1-1, with TRBD1 as a possible D gene (5 bases). This CDR3 is 14 amino acids long. V was clipped by 4 bases and J by 3 bases, with 12 bases between them. CDR1 and CDR2 from the germline V gene are SGHTA and FQGNSA. The CDR3 nucleotides read TGTGCCAGCAGCTCGGGGCTTGGGGACACTGAAGCTTTCTTT. Protein: CASSSGLGDTEAFF.

In this sample, this clonotype turned up many times. The chain combines TRBV7-9 with TRBJ2-4, with 8 bases that match TRBD1. Unmatched junction bases numbered 7, after V lost 6 bases and J lost 0 bases. The CDR3 runs to 16 residues. Germline V gene lookup returns CDR1 SEHNR and CDR2 FQNEAQ (reference sequence). The CDR3 nucleotides are TGTGCCAGCAGTCACACAGGGGGACTAGCCAAAAACATTCAGTACTTC. Its protein is CASSHTGGLAKNIQYF.

This chain connects TRBV4-1 to TRBJ1-2; D is ambiguous. V was shortened by 0 bases and J by 2 bases, with 10 bases between the two germline ends. CDR1 and CDR2 from the germline V gene are MGHRA and YSYEKL. There are 15 residues in the CDR3. The chain's CDR3 is CASSQDSGNNYGYTF. CDR3 DNA sequence: TGCGCCAGCAGCCAAGATTCGGGAAACAACTATGGCTACACCTTC.

A few counts support this clonotype. The CDR3 loop reads CASRVTANDDYGYTF. As DNA, the CDR3 is TGTGCCAGCAGAGTGACAGCGAATGATGACTATGGCTACACCTTC. The chain links TRBV12-3 or TRBV12-4 to TRBJ1-2; a weak D match, TRBD1 (5 bases). The CDR3 runs to 15 residues. The V and J ends lost 6 bases and 3 bases respectively, with 17 bases between them.

The chain uses TRBV2 and TRBJ1-1; D is perhaps TRBD1 (5 bases). From germline, CDR1 is SNHLY and CDR2 FYNNEI. This CDR3 contains 13 residues. V shed 6 bases and J shed 5 bases, with 13 bases lying between them. CDR3 sequence reads: CASSKTGGTEAFF. As DNA, the CDR3 is TGTGCCAGCAGCAAAACCGGGGGGACTGAAGCTTTCTTT.

The genes are TRBV6-2 or TRBV6-3 and TRBJ2-5; weak D call: TRBD2 (5 bases). The V gene's germline CDR1 is MNHEY and CDR2 SVGEGT. This CDR3 comprises 14 residues. Trimming took off 5 bases at V and 4 bases at J, with 14 bases between the two ends. The CDR3 loop is CASSPFISGETQYF. The CDR3 region has the DNA TGTGCCAGCAGTCCCTTTATCAGCGGAGAGACCCAGTACTTC.

There are a few counts of this clonotype. CDR3 sequence reads: CATSDPDWTSGGMNTGELFF. In nucleotides, the CDR3 is TGTGCCACCAGTGATCCCGATTGGACTAGCGGGGGGATGAACACCGGGGAGCTGTTTTTT. V is TRBV24-1 and J is TRBJ2-2; 14 bases agree with TRBD2. V lost 3 bases to trimming and J lost 1 base; unmatched junction nucleotides: 9. The CDR3 is made up of 20 amino acids. CDR1 is KGHDR and CDR2 is SFDVKD in the germline V gene.

This clonotype was picked up a small number of times. V gene TRBV2 combines with J gene TRBJ2-1, with a weak D call TRBD1 (5 bases). Germline CDR1 is SNHLY and CDR2 is FYNNEI. The CDR3 covers 13 residues. Between the trimmed V and J ends, which lost 6 bases and 5 bases, there was a span of 11 bases. CDR3 amino acids: CASSQTVHNEQFF. The DNA for the CDR3 is TGTGCCAGCAGCCAGACAGTTCACAATGAGCAGTTCTTC.

The V call is TRBV10-3, the J call TRBJ2-1; D gene uncertain. The CDR3 runs to 13 residues. CDR1 is ENHRY, CDR2 SYGVKD, per germline. V lost 2 bases and J lost 5, with 7 bases in between. The CDR3: CAISEGIHNEQFF. In nucleotides, the CDR3 is TGTGCCATCAGTGAGGGCATCCACAATGAGCAGTTCTTC.

The chain is built from TRBV6-2 or TRBV6-3 and TRBJ2-7; a weak D match, TRBD1 (5 bases). This CDR3 has 14 amino acids. The germline V and J ends were trimmed by 8 bases and 5 bases, with 19 bases remaining between them. From germline, CDR1 is MNHEY and CDR2 SVGEGT. As DNA, the CDR3 is TGTGCCAGCTGGTCAGGGTGGGTTCTAAACGAGCAGTACTTC. This sequence encodes CASWSGWVLNEQYF.

The sample holds a few counts of this clonotype. The rearrangement uses TRBV11-2 and TRBJ2-3, with a weak D call TRBD1 (6 bases). V lost 5 bases, J lost 2 bases, and 17 bases lay in between. This CDR3 has 16 amino acids. Germline CDR1 and CDR2: SGHAT and FQNNGV. The CDR3 DNA sequence: TGTGCCAGCAGCACAAATAGGGACACCTACACAGATACGCAGTATTTT. As protein: CASSTNRDTYTDTQYF. Using reference TRBV11-2 and TRBJ2-3 for the parts outside the CDR3, the full variable domain is EAGVAQSPRYKIIEKRQSVAFWCNPISGHATLYWYQQILGQGPKLLIQFQNNGVVDDSQLPKDRFSAERLKGVDSTLKIQPAKLEDSAVYLCASSTNRDTYTDTQYFGPGTRLTVL.

The gene calls are TRBV7-6 and TRBJ2-7, with TRBD1 matching 8 bases. After removal of 1 base from V and 2 bases from J, the junction contained 13 bases not matched to a gene. This CDR3 is 18 amino acids long. Germline CDR1 is SGHVS and CDR2 is FNYEAQ. CDR3 nucleotide sequence: TGTGCCAGCAGCTTAGAACTCCCGGGACAGGAGGGGCCCTACGAGCAGTACTTC. This codes for CASSLELPGQEGPYEQYF.

In DNA form, the CDR3 reads TGCAGTGCTAGAGATTTAGACGCAGCCATCTCCTACAATGAGCAGTTCTTC. This gives the protein CSARDLDAAISYNEQFF. The V and J genes are TRBV20-1 and TRBJ2-1; D is ambiguous. The CDR3 covers 17 residues. V lost 0 bases to trimming and J lost 0 bases, with 15 bases between them. From germline, CDR1 is DFQATT and CDR2 SNEGSKA (reference sequence).

This clonotype was picked up a small number of times. V gene TRBV12-3 or TRBV12-4 combines with J gene TRBJ1-2; D unclear. The CDR3 totals 12 residues. Deletions cut 1 base from V and 6 bases from J, with 6 bases between. The CDR3 sequence: CASSLDGDGYTF. The CDR3 DNA follows: TGTGCCAGCAGTTTAGACGGGGATGGCTACACCTTC.

This clonotype was counted a few times. V gene TRBV29-1 combines with J gene TRBJ1-2; D gene unclear. V shed 3 bases and J shed 4 bases, with 9 bases lying between them. CDR3 length equals 12 residues. Germline CDR1 reads SQVTM; CDR2 reads ANQGSEA. The chain's CDR3 is CSVEEEGYGYTF. The DNA for the CDR3 is TGCAGCGTTGAGGAGGAGGGCTATGGCTACACCTTC.

The chain joins TRBV30 to TRBJ1-5; unclear D gene. This CDR3 comprises 13 residues. Germline V lookup: CDR1 GTSNPN, CDR2 SVGIG (reference sequence). V dropped 0 bases and J dropped 8 bases, with 11 bases sitting between them. The CDR3: CAWSVGLPEPQHF. CDR3 sequence (DNA): TGTGCCTGGAGTGTAGGATTGCCGGAGCCCCAGCATTTT.

The J gene is TRBJ1-3, the V gene TRBV29-1, with 9 positions matching TRBD1. The V segment lost 6 bases and the J segment 2 bases; nucleotides outside the gene matches: 8. CDR1 SQVTM and CDR2 ANQGSEA come from the germline V gene. This CDR3 is built from 15 residues. Here the CDR3 reads CSVIGTGRPGNTIYF. CDR3 bases: TGCAGCGTCATAGGGACAGGGAGACCTGGAAACACCATATATTTT.

In its sample, this clonotype was seen a few times. The chain couples TRBV10-3 to TRBJ2-4, with a tentative D call TRBD1 (5 bases). This CDR3 region has 15 residues. Looked up from germline, CDR1 is ENHRY and CDR2 is SYGVKD. V lost 2 bases and J 0 bases, leaving 8 bases between the germline ends. The CDR3 here is CAISEETVAKNIQYF. The DNA for the CDR3 is TGTGCCATCAGTGAGGAGACAGTAGCCAAAAACATTCAGTACTTC.

The chain joins TRBV6-5 to TRBJ1-1; D not resolved. V was trimmed by 9 bases and J by 2 bases, leaving 10 bases between them. CDR1 and CDR2 from the germline V gene are MNHEY and SVGAGI. CDR3 length equals 12 residues. Here the CDR3 DNA reads TGTGCCAGGCTGGGCGAAAACACTGAAGCTTTCTTT. Protein product: CARLGENTEAFF.